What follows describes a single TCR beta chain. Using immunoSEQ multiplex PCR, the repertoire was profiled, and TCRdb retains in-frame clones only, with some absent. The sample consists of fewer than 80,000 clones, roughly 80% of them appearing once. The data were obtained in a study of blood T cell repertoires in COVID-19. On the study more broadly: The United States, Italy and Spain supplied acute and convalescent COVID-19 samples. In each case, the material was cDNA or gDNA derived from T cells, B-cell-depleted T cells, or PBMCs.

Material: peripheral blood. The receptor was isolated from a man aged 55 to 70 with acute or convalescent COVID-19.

CDR3 residues: CASSVLGAQETQYF. As DNA, the CDR3 is TGTGCCAGCAGCGTTCTGGGCGCTCAAGAGACCCAGTACTTC. This chain links TRBV9 with TRBJ2-5; D is unclear. Between the trimmed V and J ends, which lost 2 bases and 2 bases, there was a span of 10 bases. This CDR3 is built from 14 residues. Looked up from germline, CDR1 is SGDLS and CDR2 is YYNGEE.